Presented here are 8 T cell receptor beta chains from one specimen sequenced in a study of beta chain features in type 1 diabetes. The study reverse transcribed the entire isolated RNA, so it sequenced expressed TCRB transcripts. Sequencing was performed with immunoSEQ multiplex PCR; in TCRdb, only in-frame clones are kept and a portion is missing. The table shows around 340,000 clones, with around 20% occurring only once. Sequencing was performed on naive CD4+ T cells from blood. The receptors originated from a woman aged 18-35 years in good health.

CDR3 protein: CASSLTGSETQYF. The CDR3 region has the DNA TGTGCCAGCAGCTTGACAGGGTCGGAGACCCAGTACTTC. The rearrangement links TRBV7-6 to TRBJ2-5, with TRBD1 matching over 7 bases. Germline CDR1 reads SGHVS; CDR2 reads FNYEAQ. The V segment lost 3 bases and the J segment 5 bases; nucleotides outside the gene matches: 3. The CDR3 sequence is 13 residues long.

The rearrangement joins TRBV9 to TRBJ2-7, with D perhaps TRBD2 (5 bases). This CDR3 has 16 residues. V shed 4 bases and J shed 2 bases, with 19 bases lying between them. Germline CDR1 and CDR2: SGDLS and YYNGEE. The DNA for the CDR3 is TGTGCCAGCAGCATTGGAGGTGGGCAGACCACCTACGAGCAGTACTTC. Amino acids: CASSIGGGQTTYEQYF.

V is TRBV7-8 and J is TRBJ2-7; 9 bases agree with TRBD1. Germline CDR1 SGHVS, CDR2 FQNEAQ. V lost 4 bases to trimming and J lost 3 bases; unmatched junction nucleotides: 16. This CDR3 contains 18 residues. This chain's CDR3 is CASSSWGQGKTGGYEQYF. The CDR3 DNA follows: TGTGCCAGCAGCTCCTGGGGACAGGGAAAAACGGGAGGCTACGAGCAGTACTTC.

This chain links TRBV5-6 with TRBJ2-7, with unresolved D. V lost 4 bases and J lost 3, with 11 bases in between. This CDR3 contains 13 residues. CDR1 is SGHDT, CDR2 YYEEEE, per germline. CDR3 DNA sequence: TGTGCCAGCAGCCCTCGGAGAGTCTACGAGCAGTACTTC. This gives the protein CASSPRRVYEQYF.

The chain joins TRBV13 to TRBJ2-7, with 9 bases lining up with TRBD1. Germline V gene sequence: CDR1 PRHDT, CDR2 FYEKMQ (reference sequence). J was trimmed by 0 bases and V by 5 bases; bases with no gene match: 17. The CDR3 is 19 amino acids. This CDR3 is CASSRTGTGWPKSSYEQYF. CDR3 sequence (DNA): TGTGCCAGCAGCAGAACCGGGACAGGGTGGCCAAAGAGCTCCTACGAGCAGTACTTC.

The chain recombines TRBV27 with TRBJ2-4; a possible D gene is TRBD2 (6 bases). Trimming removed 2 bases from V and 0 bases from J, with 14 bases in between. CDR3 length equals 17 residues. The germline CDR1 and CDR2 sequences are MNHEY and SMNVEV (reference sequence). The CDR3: CASSLTGASIAKNIQYF. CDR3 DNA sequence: TGTGCCAGCAGTTTAACGGGAGCCTCCATAGCCAAAAACATTCAGTACTTC.

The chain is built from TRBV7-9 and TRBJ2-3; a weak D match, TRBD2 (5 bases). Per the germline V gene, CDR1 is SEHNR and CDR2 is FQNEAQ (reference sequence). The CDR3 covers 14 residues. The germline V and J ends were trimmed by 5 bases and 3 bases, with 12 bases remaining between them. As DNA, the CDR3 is TGTGCCAGCAGCAAAGAACTAGGTACAGATACGCAGTATTTT. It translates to CASSKELGTDTQYF.

DNA for the CDR3: TGTGCCAGCAGTAACAGGGGCATTCAGTACTTC. Translation gives CASSNRGIQYF. The chain recombines TRBV27 with TRBJ2-4, with 7 bases that match TRBD1. From germline, CDR1 is MNHEY and CDR2 SMNVEV (reference sequence). The trim removed 5 bases at V and 9 bases at J, leaving 1 base unmatched. The CDR3 sequence is 11 residues long.